A selection of T cell receptor beta chains follows, all from one sample in a study of blood T cell repertoires in COVID-19. Using immunoSEQ multiplex PCR, the repertoire was profiled, and TCRdb retains in-frame clones only, with some absent. Altogether 140,000 to 150,000 clones are present, roughly 86% being singletons, with the ten largest covering about 2.3%. The source material was peripheral blood. All receptors come from a human donor in a cohort sampled during active COVID-19. Each CDR3 is given with its conserved first and last residue. The D gene is left open where the match is weak. Only part of the rows carry a size: once, few, many, or a class if the clone is expanded.

v_call,j_call,d_call,clone_size,cdr3_aa,cdr3_nt
TRBV18,TRBJ1-4,TRBD1,-,CASSAGTANEKLFF,TGTGCCAGCTCAGCCGGGACAGCGAATGAAAAACTGTTTTTT
TRBV24-1,TRBJ2-2,-,-,CATSDEQGGGELFF,TGTGCCACCAGTGACGAACAGGGCGGCGGGGAGCTGTTTTTT
TRBV2,TRBJ1-1,TRBD1,once,CASNRDRGNTEAFF,TGTGCCAGCAATAGGGACAGGGGGAACACTGAAGCTTTCTTT
TRBV11-2,TRBJ1-2,-,-,CASSSPKAGQFYGYTF,TGTGCCAGCAGCTCCCCCAAAGCCGGACAGTTCTATGGCTACACCTTC
TRBV11-2,TRBJ1-4,-,-,CASSPRVGGTNEKLFF,TGTGCCAGCAGCCCAAGGGTAGGCGGGACTAATGAAAAACTGTTTTTT
TRBV4-1,TRBJ1-5,-,few,CASSQDRGVGQPQHF,TGCGCCAGCAGCCAAGATAGGGGTGTCGGCCAGCCCCAGCATTTT
TRBV6-5,TRBJ1-6,TRBD1,-,CASSSWTGGSPLHF,TGTGCCAGCAGCTCTTGGACAGGGGGTTCACCCCTCCACTTT
TRBV5-1,TRBJ1-1,TRBD1,-,CASSFLGQGLSGTEAFF,TGCGCCAGCAGCTTCCTCGGACAGGGGCTCTCGGGCACTGAAGCTTTCTTT
TRBV19,TRBJ2-7,-,-,CASSGGGMIEQYF,TGTGCCAGTAGTGGCGGAGGTATGATCGAGCAGTACTTC
TRBV9,TRBJ2-2,TRBD1,-,CASSVTGTGGTGELFF,TGTGCCAGTTCCGTTACCGGGACAGGGGGGACCGGGGAGCTGTTTTTT
TRBV6-4,TRBJ2-3,TRBD2,-,CASSQRGTTDTQYF,TGTGCCAGCAGTCAGCGGGGGACCACAGATACGCAGTATTTT
TRBV7-2,TRBJ1-1,-,-,CASSIGGATEAFF,TGTGCCAGCTCAATAGGGGGGGCCACTGAAGCTTTCTTT
TRBV10-3,TRBJ1-2,-,-,CATGVIGALYGYTF,TGTGCCACCGGGGTGATAGGAGCACTCTATGGCTACACCTTC
TRBV3-1/TRBV3-2,TRBJ2-1,TRBD1,-,CASSRRTGRRNEQFF,TGTGCCAGCAGCCGCCGGACAGGGAGAAGGAATGAGCAGTTCTTC
TRBV19,TRBJ2-3,-,-,CASSMGPQGTQYF,TGTGCCAGTAGTATGGGGCCACAGGGTACGCAGTATTTT
TRBV7-2,TRBJ1-3,-,-,CASSLAGRGSGNTIYF,TGTGCCAGCAGCTTAGCGGGTAGAGGCTCTGGAAACACCATATATTTT
TRBV18,TRBJ2-5,-,once,CASSPKLGIQETQYF,TGTGCCAGCTCACCAAAACTCGGGATACAAGAGACCCAGTACTTC
TRBV18,TRBJ2-5,-,few,CASSHVGDRLETQYF,TGTGCCAGCTCCCACGTCGGGGATAGGCTAGAGACCCAGTACTTC
TRBV3-1/TRBV3-2,TRBJ1-4,TRBD1,-,CASSGTGKREKLFF,TGTGCCAGCAGCGGGACAGGGAAACGGGAAAAACTGTTTTTT
TRBV14,TRBJ1-1,-,-,CASSVQVYTEAFF,TGTGCCAGCAGCGTCCAGGTTTACACTGAAGCTTTCTTT
TRBV2,TRBJ1-5,-,-,CASTPGFGYNQPQHF,TGTGCCAGCACCCCAGGGTTTGGATACAATCAGCCCCAGCATTTT
TRBV9,TRBJ2-6,TRBD1,-,CASSATGAGANVLTF,TGTGCCAGCAGCGCGACAGGGGCCGGGGCCAACGTCCTGACTTTC
TRBV4-3,TRBJ2-4,-,-,CASSQDHSYYETGYKNIQYF,TGCGCCAGCAGCCAAGATCACTCTTACTACGAAACAGGGTACAAAAACATTCAGTACTTC
TRBV2,TRBJ1-1,-,-,CASRDGQIEAFF,TGTGCCAGCAGAGATGGACAGATTGAAGCTTTCTTT
TRBV7-8,TRBJ2-7,TRBD2,-,CASSLLLGASGGYEQYF,TGTGCCAGCAGCTTATTATTAGGGGCTAGCGGGGGATACGAGCAGTACTTC
TRBV9,TRBJ1-3,-,-,CASSPDDSGNTIYF,TGTGCCAGCAGCCCCGACGACAGTGGAAACACCATATATTTT
TRBV7-2,TRBJ2-7,TRBD2,-,CASSPRLAGVYEQYF,TGTGCCAGCAGCCCACGCCTAGCGGGAGTATACGAGCAGTACTTC
TRBV3-1/TRBV3-2,TRBJ1-1,TRBD1,few,CASSQDDRDAFF,TGTGCCAGCAGCCAGGATGACAGGGACGCTTTCTTT
TRBV30,TRBJ2-7,-,-,CAWGLAFRGVYEQYF,TGTGCCTGGGGGCTGGCTTTCCGGGGAGTATACGAGCAGTACTTC
TRBV5-1,TRBJ2-2,-,once,CASSLGGQTGELFF,TGCGCCAGCAGCTTGGGGGGGCAGACCGGGGAGCTGTTTTTT
TRBV19,TRBJ2-5,-,-,CASSIGHISQQETQYF,TGTGCCAGTAGTATAGGGCATATATCCCAACAAGAGACCCAGTACTTC
TRBV14,TRBJ2-3,-,-,CASSQESPGITTDTQYF,TGTGCCAGCAGCCAAGAAAGTCCGGGGATTACCACAGATACGCAGTATTTT
TRBV28,TRBJ1-6,-,-,CASSDLDSRNSPLHF,TGTGCCAGCAGCGATTTGGACAGCCGTAATTCACCCCTCCACTTT
TRBV7-2,TRBJ2-7,TRBD2,-,CASSPTSERYEQYF,TGTGCCAGCAGCCCAACTAGCGAGAGGTACGAGCAGTACTTC
TRBV5-8,TRBJ2-1,TRBD2,few,CASSLARGAGAYNEQFF,TGTGCCAGCAGCTTGGCCCGGGGCGCGGGGGCCTACAATGAGCAGTTCTTC
TRBV7-3,TRBJ2-3,-,-,CASSLLSSGPDTQYF,TGTGCCAGCAGCTTATTATCTTCGGGTCCAGATACGCAGTATTTT
TRBV10-3,TRBJ2-7,-,-,CAISESASSYEQYF,TGTGCCATCAGTGAGTCGGCCAGCTCCTACGAGCAGTACTTC
TRBV4-3,TRBJ2-1,TRBD2,-,CASSQDLGSGGSYNEQFF,TGCGCCAGCAGCCAAGATTTGGGTAGCGGGGGCTCCTACAATGAGCAGTTCTTC
TRBV5-1,TRBJ2-1,TRBD2,-,CASRSLGTSGNSEQFF,TGCGCCAGCAGGTCACTGGGGACTAGCGGGAATAGTGAGCAGTTCTTC
TRBV30,TRBJ1-5,-,-,CAWSVPRGYGNQPQHF,TGTGCCTGGAGTGTACCCAGGGGATACGGCAATCAGCCCCAGCATTTT
TRBV18,TRBJ2-2,-,-,CASSPSDSNTGELFF,TGTGCCAGCTCACCCTCCGACAGCAACACCGGGGAGCTGTTTTTT
TRBV4-1,TRBJ2-5,TRBD2,-,CASRTRASGGQETQYF,TGCGCCAGCAGGACCCGGGCTAGCGGGGGACAAGAGACCCAGTACTTC
TRBV6-2/TRBV6-3,TRBJ2-2,TRBD2,-,CASSRRLAGEVGELFF,TGTGCCAGCAGTCGAAGACTAGCGGGAGAAGTCGGGGAGCTGTTTTTT
TRBV5-4,TRBJ1-1,TRBD1,-,CASSPSPGQVVGNTEAFF,TGTGCCAGCAGCCCAAGCCCGGGACAGGTTGTAGGAAACACTGAAGCTTTCTTT
TRBV10-3,TRBJ2-3,-,once,CAISEAGTDTQYF,TGTGCCATCAGTGAGGCGGGGACAGATACGCAGTATTTT
TRBV2,TRBJ2-5,TRBD2,-,CASTLAGGRRETQYF,TGTGCCAGCACACTAGCGGGGGGCCGGAGAGAGACCCAGTACTTC
TRBV5-6,TRBJ1-5,TRBD1,-,CASSGTGGQPQHF,TGTGCCAGCAGCGGAACAGGGGGACAGCCCCAGCATTTT
TRBV28,TRBJ2-3,-,-,CASSLSNTDTQYF,TGTGCCAGCAGTTTATCTAATACAGATACGCAGTATTTT
TRBV29-1,TRBJ2-7,TRBD2,once,CSVEPTSGGAYEQYF,TGCAGCGTTGAACCGACTAGCGGGGGGGCCTACGAGCAGTACTTC